The sequence of this T cell receptor beta chain was determined in a study of tumor-infiltrating lymphocytes in localized non-small cell lung cancer. The wider study: Several tumor histologies, both smoking statuses, and some post-neoadjuvant chemotherapy samples were included.

A remark on this clone: The antigen is undetermined.

The CDR3 sequence is 17 residues long. The V end was cut by 0 bases, the J end by 1 base, with 13 bases between. Per the germline V gene, CDR1 is LGHNA and CDR2 is YSLEER. Libraries were prepared by immunoSEQ multiplex PCR; TCRdb keeps only in-frame clonotypes and omits some of them. The data hold about 13,000 clones, with 79% observed a single time. Overall study results and limits: No link was found between tumor T-cell fraction and recurrence-free survival. Compared with uninvolved lung, tumors showed higher T cell infiltration by TCRbeta sequencing. IM1 and IM2 tumors showed no difference in T-cell fraction.

V is TRBV4-3 and J is TRBJ1-3, with a possible D match to TRBD1 (6 bases). This TCR came from a human donor with non-small cell lung cancer. The sample was lung tumor tissue. CDR3 sequence (DNA): TGCGCCAGCAGCCAAGAACCCTCCGGACAGTCTGGAAACACCATATATTTT. Its translation: CASSQEPSGQSGNTIYF.